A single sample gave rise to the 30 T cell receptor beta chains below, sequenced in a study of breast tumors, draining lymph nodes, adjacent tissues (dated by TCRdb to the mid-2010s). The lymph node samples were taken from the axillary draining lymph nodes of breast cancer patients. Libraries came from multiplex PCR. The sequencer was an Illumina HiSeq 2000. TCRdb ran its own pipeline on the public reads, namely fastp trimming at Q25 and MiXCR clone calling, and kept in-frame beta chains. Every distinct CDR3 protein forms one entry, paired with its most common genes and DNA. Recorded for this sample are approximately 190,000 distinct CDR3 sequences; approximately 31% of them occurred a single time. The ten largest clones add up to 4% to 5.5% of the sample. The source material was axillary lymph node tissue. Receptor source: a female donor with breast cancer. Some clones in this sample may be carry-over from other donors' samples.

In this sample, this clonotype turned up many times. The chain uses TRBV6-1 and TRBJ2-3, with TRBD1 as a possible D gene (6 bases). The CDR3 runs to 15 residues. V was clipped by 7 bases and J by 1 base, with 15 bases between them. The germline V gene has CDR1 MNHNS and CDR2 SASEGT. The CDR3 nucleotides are TGTGCCAGCACCAGGGTGGCAGGGGGCACAGATACGCAGTATTTT. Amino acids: CASTRVAGGTDTQYF.

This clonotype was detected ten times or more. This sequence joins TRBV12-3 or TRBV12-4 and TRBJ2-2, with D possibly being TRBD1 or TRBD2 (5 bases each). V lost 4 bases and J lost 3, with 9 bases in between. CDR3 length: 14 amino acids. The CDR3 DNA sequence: TGTGCCAGCAGTTCGGGACCAGACACCGGGGAGCTGTTTTTT. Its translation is CASSSGPDTGELFF.

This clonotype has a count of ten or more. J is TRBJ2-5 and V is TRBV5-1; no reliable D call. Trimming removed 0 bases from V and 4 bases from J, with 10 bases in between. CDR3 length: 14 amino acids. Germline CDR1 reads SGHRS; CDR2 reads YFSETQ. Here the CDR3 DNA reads TGCGCCAGCAGCTTGGCCTTAAGGGTAGAGACCCAGTACTTC. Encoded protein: CASSLALRVETQYF. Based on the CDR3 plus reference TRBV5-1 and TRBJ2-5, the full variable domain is KAGVTQTPRYLIKTRGQQVTLSCSPISGHRSVSWYQQTPGQGLQFLFEYFSETQRNKGNFPGRFSGRQFSNSRSEMNVSTLELGDSALYLCASSLALRVETQYFGPGTRLLVL.

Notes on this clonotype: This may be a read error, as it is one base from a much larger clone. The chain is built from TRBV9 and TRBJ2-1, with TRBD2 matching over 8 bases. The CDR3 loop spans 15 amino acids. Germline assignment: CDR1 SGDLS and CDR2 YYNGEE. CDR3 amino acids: CASSSTTSVVGEPFF. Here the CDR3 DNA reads TGTGCCAGCAGCTCAACGACTAGCGTTGTGGGAGAGCCGTTCTTC.

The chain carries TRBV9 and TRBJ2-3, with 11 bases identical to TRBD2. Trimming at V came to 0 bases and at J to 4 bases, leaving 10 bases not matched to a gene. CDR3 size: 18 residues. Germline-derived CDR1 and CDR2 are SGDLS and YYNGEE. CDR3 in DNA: TGTGCCAGCAGCGTAGTAGCGGGAGGGCGCGGATTAGCAGATACGCAGTATTTT. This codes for CASSVVAGGRGLADTQYF.

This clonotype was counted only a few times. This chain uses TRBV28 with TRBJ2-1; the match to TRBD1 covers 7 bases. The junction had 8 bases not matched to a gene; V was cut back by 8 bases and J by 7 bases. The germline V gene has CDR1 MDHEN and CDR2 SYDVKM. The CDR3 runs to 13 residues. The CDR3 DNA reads TGTGCCAGCGATAAGGGGGCCCGTAATGAGCAGTTCTTC. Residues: CASDKGARNEQFF.

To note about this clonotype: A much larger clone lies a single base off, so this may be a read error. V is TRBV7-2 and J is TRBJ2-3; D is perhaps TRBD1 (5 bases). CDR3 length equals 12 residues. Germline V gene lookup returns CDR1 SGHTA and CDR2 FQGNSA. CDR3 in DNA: TGTGCCAGCAGTTCCTACACAGGTACGCAGTATTTT. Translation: CASSSYTGTQYF.

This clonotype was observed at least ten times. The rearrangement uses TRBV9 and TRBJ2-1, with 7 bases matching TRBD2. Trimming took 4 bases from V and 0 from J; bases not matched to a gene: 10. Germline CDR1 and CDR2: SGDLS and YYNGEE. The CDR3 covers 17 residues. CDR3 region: CASSLRGDYTSYNEQFF. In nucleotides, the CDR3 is TGTGCCAGCAGCCTCCGAGGGGACTACACCTCCTACAATGAGCAGTTCTTC.

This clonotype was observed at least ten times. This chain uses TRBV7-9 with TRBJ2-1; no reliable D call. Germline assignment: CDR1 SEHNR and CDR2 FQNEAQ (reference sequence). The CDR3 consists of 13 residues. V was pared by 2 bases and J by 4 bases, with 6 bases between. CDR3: CASSLTHYNEQFF. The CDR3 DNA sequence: TGTGCCAGCAGCTTAACGCATTACAATGAGCAGTTCTTC.

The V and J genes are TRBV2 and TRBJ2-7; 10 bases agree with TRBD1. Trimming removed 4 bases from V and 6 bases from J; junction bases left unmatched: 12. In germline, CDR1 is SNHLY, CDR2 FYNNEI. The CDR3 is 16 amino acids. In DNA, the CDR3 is TGTGCCAGCAGTGTATCGGGGGGACAGGGGTTCCCCGAGCAGTACTTC. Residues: CASSVSGGQGFPEQYF.

CDR3 coding DNA: TGCAGTGCTAGAGAGCCGGGACTAGCGGGAGTAGGAGAAGAGACCCAGTACTTC. This translates into CSAREPGLAGVGEETQYF. This chain connects TRBV20-1 to TRBJ2-5; 14 bases map to TRBD2. Germline CDR1 and CDR2: DFQATT and SNEGSKA (reference sequence). The junction had 9 bases not matched to a gene; V was cut back by 0 bases and J by 3 bases. This CDR3 has 18 amino acids.

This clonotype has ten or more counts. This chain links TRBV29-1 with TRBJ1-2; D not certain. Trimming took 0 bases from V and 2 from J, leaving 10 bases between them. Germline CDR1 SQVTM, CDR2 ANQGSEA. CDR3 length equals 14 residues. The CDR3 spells CSVEDLGGNYGYTF. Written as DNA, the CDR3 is TGCAGCGTTGAAGATCTCGGTGGGAACTATGGCTACACCTTC.

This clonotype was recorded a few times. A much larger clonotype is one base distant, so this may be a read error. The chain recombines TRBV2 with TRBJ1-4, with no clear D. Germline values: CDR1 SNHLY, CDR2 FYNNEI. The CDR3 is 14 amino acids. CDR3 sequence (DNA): TGTGCCAGCAGTGATACGGCCTCTAATGAAAAACTGTCTTTT. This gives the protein CASSDTASNEKLSF.

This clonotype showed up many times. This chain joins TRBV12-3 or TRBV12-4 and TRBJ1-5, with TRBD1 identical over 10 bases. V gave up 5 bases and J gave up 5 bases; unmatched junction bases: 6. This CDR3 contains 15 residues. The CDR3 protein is CASSGPTGGDQPQHF. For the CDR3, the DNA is TGTGCCAGCAGTGGACCGACAGGGGGCGATCAGCCCCAGCATTTT.

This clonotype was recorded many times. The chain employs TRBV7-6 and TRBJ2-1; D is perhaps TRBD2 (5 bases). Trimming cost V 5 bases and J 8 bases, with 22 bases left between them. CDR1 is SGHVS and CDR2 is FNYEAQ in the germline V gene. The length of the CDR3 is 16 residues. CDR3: CASSPRLGGYSDEQFF. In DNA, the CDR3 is TGTGCCAGCAGCCCTCGATTGGGCGGGTATAGCGATGAGCAGTTCTTC.

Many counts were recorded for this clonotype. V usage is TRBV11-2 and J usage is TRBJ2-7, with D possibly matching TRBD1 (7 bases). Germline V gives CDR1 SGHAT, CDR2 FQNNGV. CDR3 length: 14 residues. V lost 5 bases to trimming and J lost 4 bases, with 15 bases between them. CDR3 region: CASSPLPGGYEQYF. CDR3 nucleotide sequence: TGTGCCAGCAGCCCCCTCCCAGGGGGGTACGAGCAGTACTTC.

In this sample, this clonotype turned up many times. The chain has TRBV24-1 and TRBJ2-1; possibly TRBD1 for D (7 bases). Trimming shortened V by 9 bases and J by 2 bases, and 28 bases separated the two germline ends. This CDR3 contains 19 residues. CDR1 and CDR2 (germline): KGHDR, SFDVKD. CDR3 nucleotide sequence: TGTGCCACCCAAGGGGGCCGAACACAGGGAGGTGGGACCTACAATGAGCAGTTCTTC. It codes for CATQGGRTQGGGTYNEQFF.

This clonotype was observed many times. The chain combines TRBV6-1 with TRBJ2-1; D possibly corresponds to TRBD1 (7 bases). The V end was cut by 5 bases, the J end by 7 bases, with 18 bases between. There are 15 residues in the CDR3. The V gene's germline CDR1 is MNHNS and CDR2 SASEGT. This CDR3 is CASSPTRRGRNEQFF. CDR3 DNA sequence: TGTGCCAGCAGTCCCACTCGGAGGGGGCGGAATGAGCAGTTCTTC.

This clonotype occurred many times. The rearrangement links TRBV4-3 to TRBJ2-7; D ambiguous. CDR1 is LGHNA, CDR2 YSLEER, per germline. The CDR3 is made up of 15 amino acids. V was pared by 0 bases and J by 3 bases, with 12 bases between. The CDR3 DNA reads TGCGCCAGCAGCCAAGAGTCCGGACCCAACTACGAGCAGTACTTC. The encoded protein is CASSQESGPNYEQYF.

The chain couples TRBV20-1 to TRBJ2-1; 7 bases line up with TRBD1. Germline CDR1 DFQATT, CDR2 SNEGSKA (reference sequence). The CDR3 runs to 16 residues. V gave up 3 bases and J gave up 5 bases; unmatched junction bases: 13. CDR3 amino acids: CSARAPGTATDNEQFF. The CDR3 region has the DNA TGCAGTGCTAGGGCCCCCGGGACAGCAACAGACAATGAGCAGTTCTTC.

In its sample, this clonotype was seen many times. The CDR3 nucleotides are TGTGCCAGCAGCTTAGCCAGTGCAGTGGGCTACACCTTC. Translation: CASSLASAVGYTF. J is TRBJ1-2 and V is TRBV7-2; no clear D gene. Trimming cost V 0 bases and J 8 bases, with 10 bases left between them. Germline assignment: CDR1 SGHTA and CDR2 FQGNSA. There are 13 residues in the CDR3.

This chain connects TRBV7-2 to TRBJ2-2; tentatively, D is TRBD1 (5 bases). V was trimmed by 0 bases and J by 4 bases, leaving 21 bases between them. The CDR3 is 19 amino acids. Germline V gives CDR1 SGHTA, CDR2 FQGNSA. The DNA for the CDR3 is TGTGCCAGCAGCTTAGCTGGTCAGAATAGGGGTTGGGGCACCGGGGAGCTGTTTTTT. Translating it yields CASSLAGQNRGWGTGELFF.

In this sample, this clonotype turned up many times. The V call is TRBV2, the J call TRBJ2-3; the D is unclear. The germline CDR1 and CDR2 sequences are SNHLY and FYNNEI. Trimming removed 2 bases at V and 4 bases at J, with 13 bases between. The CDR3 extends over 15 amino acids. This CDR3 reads CASSERIPGADTQYF. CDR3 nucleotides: TGTGCCAGCAGTGAACGTATACCGGGCGCAGATACGCAGTATTTT.

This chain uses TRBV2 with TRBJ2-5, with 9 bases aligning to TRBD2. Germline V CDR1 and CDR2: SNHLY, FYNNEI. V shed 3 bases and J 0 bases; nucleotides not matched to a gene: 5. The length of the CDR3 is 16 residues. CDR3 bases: TGTGCCAGCAGTGAGTTAGCGGGGGACAACCAAGAGACCCAGTACTTC. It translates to CASSELAGDNQETQYF.

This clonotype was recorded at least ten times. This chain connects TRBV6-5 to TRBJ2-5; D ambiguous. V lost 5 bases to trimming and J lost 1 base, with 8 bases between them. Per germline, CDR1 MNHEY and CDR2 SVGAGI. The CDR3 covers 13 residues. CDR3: CASSANLQETQYF. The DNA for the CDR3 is TGTGCCAGCAGTGCCAACCTCCAAGAGACCCAGTACTTC.

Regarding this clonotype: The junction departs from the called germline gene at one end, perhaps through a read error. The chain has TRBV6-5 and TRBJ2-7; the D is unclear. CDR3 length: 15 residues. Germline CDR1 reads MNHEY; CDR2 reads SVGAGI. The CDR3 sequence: CASSCSNSLPDERYF. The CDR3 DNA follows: TGTGCCAGCAGTTGCTCGAACAGCCTTCCCGACGAGCGGTACTTC.

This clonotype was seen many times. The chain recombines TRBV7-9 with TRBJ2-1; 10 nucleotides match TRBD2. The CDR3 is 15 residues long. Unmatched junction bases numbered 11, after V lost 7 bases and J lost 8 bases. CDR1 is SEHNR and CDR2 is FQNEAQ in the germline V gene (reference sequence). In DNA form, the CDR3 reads TGTGCCAGCACCGAGCTAGCGGGAGTTAATGATGAGCAGTTCTTC. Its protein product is CASTELAGVNDEQFF. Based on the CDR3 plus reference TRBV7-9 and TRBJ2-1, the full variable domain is DTGVSQNPRHKITKRGQNVTFRCDPISEHNRLYWYRQTLGQGPEFLTYFQNEAQLEKSRLLSDRFSAERPKGSFSTLEIQRTEQGDSAMYLCASTELAGVNDEQFFGPGTRLTVL.

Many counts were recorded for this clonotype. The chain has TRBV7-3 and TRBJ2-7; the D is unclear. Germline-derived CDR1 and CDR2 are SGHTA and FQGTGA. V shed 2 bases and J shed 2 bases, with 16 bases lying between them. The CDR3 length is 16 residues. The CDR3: CASSLRPATVPYEQYF. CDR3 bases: TGTGCCAGCAGCTTACGCCCAGCGACGGTTCCCTACGAGCAGTACTTC.

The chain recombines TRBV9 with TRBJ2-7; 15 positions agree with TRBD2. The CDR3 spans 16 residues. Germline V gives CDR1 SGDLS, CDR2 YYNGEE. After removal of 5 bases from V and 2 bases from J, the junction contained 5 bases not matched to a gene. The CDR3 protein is CASSSGLAGGPYEQYF. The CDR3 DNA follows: TGTGCCAGCAGTTCAGGACTAGCGGGAGGGCCCTACGAGCAGTACTTC.

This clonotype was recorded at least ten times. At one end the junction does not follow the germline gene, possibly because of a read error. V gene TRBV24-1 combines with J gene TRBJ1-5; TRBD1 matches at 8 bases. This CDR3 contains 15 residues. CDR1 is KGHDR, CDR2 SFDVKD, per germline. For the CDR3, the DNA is TGTGCCACAAGTGATAGCGACAGGGGAAATCAGCCCCAGCATTTT. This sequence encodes CATSDSDRGNQPQHF.